One sample yielded the 26 T cell receptor beta chains listed below, sequenced in a study of blood T cell repertoires in COVID-19. Assay used: immunoSEQ multiplex PCR; TCRdb lists only in-frame clones, some missing. The table lists roughly 260,000 clones, about nine tenths of them singletons. Sequenced sample: peripheral blood. Receptors were obtained from a woman aged 25 to 39 with COVID-19, enrolled during active disease.

CDR3 residues: CASRPTGTAGNTIYF. The CDR3 nucleotides read TGTGCCAGCAGACCGACCGGGACAGCTGGAAACACCATATATTTT. V usage is TRBV11-2 and J usage is TRBJ1-3, with 7 bases fitting TRBD1. The CDR3 has 15 amino acids. Germline V CDR1 and CDR2: SGHAT, FQNNGV. V shed 6 bases, J shed 2 bases, and the junction held 7 bases outside the gene matches.

The V call is TRBV19, the J call TRBJ1-2; D remains ambiguous. Trimming stripped 3 bases from V and 5 bases from J, with 13 bases between. The CDR3 runs to 14 residues. Germline CDR1 is LNHDA and CDR2 is SQIVND (reference sequence). The CDR3, as DNA: TGTGCCAGTAGTATTACGAACAGCCTATATGGCTACACCTTC. Its protein product is CASSITNSLYGYTF. Combining the CDR3 with reference TRBV19 and TRBJ1-2 gives the whole variable domain DGGITQSPKYLFRKEGQNVTLSCEQNLNHDAMYWYRQDPGQGLRLIYYSQIVNDFQKGDIAEGYSVSREKKESFPLTVTSAQKNPTAFYLCASSITNSLYGYTFGSGTRLTVV.

The chain carries TRBV3-1 (or the pseudogene TRBV3-2) and TRBJ2-1, with 14 bases that match TRBD2. J lost 4 bases, V lost 4 bases, and 6 bases had no gene match. The CDR3 is 17 amino acids. Germline loops: CDR1 LGHDT, CDR2 YNNKEL (reference sequence). The CDR3: CASSPGLAGGPYNEQFF. In nucleotides, the CDR3 is TGTGCCAGCAGCCCTGGACTAGCGGGGGGCCCGTACAATGAGCAGTTCTTC.

The table lists this clone with a count of one. The chain carries TRBV28 and TRBJ1-1, with 7 nucleotides matching TRBD1. CDR1 MDHEN and CDR2 SYDVKM come from the germline V gene. The CDR3 extends over 14 amino acids. J lost 1 base, V lost 5 bases, and 4 bases had no gene match. This CDR3 reads CASSPYRGNTEAFF. The CDR3 coding sequence is TGTGCCAGCAGTCCCTACAGGGGGAACACTGAAGCTTTCTTT.

The chain couples TRBV7-2 to TRBJ2-1; 11 bases map to TRBD2. Germline-derived CDR1 and CDR2 are SGHTA and FQGNSA. CDR3 size: 15 residues. With V trimmed by 4 bases and J by 9 bases, 8 bases remained unmatched. CDR3 protein: CASSSVAGGRSEQFF. The CDR3 DNA is TGTGCCAGCAGCTCAGTAGCGGGAGGGAGGAGTGAGCAGTTCTTC.

About this clone itself: Different DNA sequences within this sample yield the same CDR3. V gene TRBV2 combines with J gene TRBJ2-7, with D unclear. Deletions cut 1 base from V and 3 bases from J, with 4 bases between. Germline lookup yields CDR1 SNHLY and CDR2 FYNNEI. CDR3 size: 12 residues. CDR3 sequence: CASSEGGYEQYF. The DNA of the CDR3 is TGTGCCAGCAGTGAAGGCGGCTACGAGCAGTACTTC.

The gene calls are TRBV6-5 and TRBJ2-3; no definite D call. The CDR3 extends over 13 amino acids. In germline, CDR1 is MNHEY, CDR2 SVGAGI. The V and J ends lost 6 bases and 6 bases respectively, with 13 bases between them. In DNA form, the CDR3 reads TGTGCCAGCAGCCGCTCACCCCGGGATACGCAGTATTTT. It yields the protein CASSRSPRDTQYF.

Concerning this clone: At the DNA level, this CDR3 is encoded by other sequences in the same sample as well. This chain links TRBV9 with TRBJ2-1; D remains unclear. The V end was cut by 2 bases, the J end by 0 bases, with 9 bases between. Germline CDR1 and CDR2: SGDLS and YYNGEE. The CDR3 is 15 amino acids. The CDR3 nucleotides read TGTGCCAGCAGCGTCCGACTTAGCTCCTACAATGAGCAGTTCTTC. Residues: CASSVRLSSYNEQFF.

The chain carries TRBV19 and TRBJ1-1, with D unresolved. The CDR3 spans 11 residues. V dropped 3 bases and J dropped 7 bases, with 6 bases sitting between them. Germline V gene data show CDR1 as LNHDA and CDR2 as SQIVND (reference sequence). CDR3 region: CASSIGYEAFF. DNA of the CDR3: TGTGCCAGTAGTATCGGTTATGAAGCTTTCTTT.

This clone was recorded once. The chain joins TRBV5-1 to TRBJ1-1; D not resolved. CDR1 is SGHRS and CDR2 is YFSETQ in the germline V gene. Trimming shortened V by 4 bases and J by 2 bases, and 18 bases separated the two germline ends. There are 16 residues in the CDR3. CDR3: CASSPGSPILNTEAFF. CDR3 in DNA: TGCGCCAGCAGCCCCGGGTCTCCCATCCTTAACACTGAAGCTTTCTTT.

The chain recombines TRBV3-1 (or the pseudogene TRBV3-2) with TRBJ2-7; 8 nucleotides line up with TRBD2. The CDR3 runs 14 residues. The V segment lost 8 bases and the J segment 6 bases; nucleotides outside the gene matches: 12. Per germline, CDR1 LGHDT and CDR2 YNNKEL (reference sequence). CDR3 residues: CASADSAGVGEQYF. Written as DNA, the CDR3 is TGTGCCAGCGCAGATTCAGCGGGGGTAGGCGAGCAGTACTTC.

The sample holds a few counts of this clone. The chain has TRBV7-2 and TRBJ2-3; D gene unclear. V lost 5 bases, J lost 3 bases, and 18 bases lay in between. Germline V gene lookup returns CDR1 SGHTA and CDR2 FQGNSA. This CDR3 has 16 residues. CDR3 in amino acids: CASSAGSGARTDTQYF. In nucleotides, the CDR3 is TGTGCCAGCAGCGCAGGTTCCGGCGCTCGGACAGATACGCAGTATTTT.

J is TRBJ2-1 and V is TRBV10-1; D possibly corresponds to TRBD1 (6 bases). CDR3 size: 15 residues. Germline V gene lookup returns CDR1 WNHNN and CDR2 SYGVQD (reference sequence). Between the trimmed V and J ends, which lost 4 bases and 0 bases, there was a span of 10 bases. The CDR3 coding sequence is TGCGCCAGCAGTGCCACAGGGTTCTCCTACAATGAGCAGTTCTTC. As protein: CASSATGFSYNEQFF.

This clone was detected once. The chain is built from TRBV6-1 and TRBJ2-6; D is ambiguous. The CDR3 sequence is 17 residues long. Trimming left V 1 base short and J 0 bases short, with 10 bases between. In germline, CDR1 is MNHNS, CDR2 SASEGT. The CDR3 loop reads CASSEGAGYSGANVLTF. The CDR3 nucleotides are TGTGCCAGCAGTGAAGGGGCAGGTTACTCTGGGGCCAACGTCCTGACTTTC.

The chain employs TRBV7-2 and TRBJ1-5, with D perhaps matching TRBD1 (6 bases). Between the trimmed V and J ends, which lost 2 bases and 5 bases, there was a span of 10 bases. CDR3 size: 14 residues. Germline CDR1 SGHTA, CDR2 FQGNSA. This CDR3 is CASSLSRGDQPQHF. The CDR3 nucleotides read TGTGCCAGCAGCTTAAGCAGGGGCGATCAGCCCCAGCATTTT.

The chain recombines TRBV30 with TRBJ1-4; TRBD1 aligns across 8 bases. The CDR3 covers 15 residues. V lost 1 base to trimming and J lost 0 bases; unmatched junction nucleotides: 1. Germline V CDR1 and CDR2: GTSNPN, SVGIG (reference sequence). CDR3 bases: TGTGCCTGGAGTGCGGGACAGGCAACTAATGAAAAACTGTTTTTT. This sequence encodes CAWSAGQATNEKLFF.

CDR3 DNA sequence: TGTGCCAGTACCCCCGGACAGGGTGGGGAAAAACTGTTTTTT. Residues: CASTPGQGGEKLFF. This chain uses TRBV19 with TRBJ1-4; 8 nucleotides line up with TRBD1. Germline CDR1 LNHDA, CDR2 SQIVND (reference sequence). Trimming at V came to 7 bases and at J to 8 bases, leaving 9 bases not matched to a gene. The CDR3 extends over 14 amino acids.

The chain uses TRBV6-6 and TRBJ2-7; 7 bases are shared with TRBD1. J gave up 7 bases and V 0 bases, and 6 bases lay outside the gene matches. CDR1 and CDR2 (germline): MNHNY, SVGAGI (reference sequence). This CDR3 contains 14 residues. As DNA, the CDR3 is TGTGCCAGCAGTTACTCGACAGGGAGATGGGAGCAGTACTTC. This encodes CASSYSTGRWEQYF.

The chain employs TRBV10-3 and TRBJ1-2; 7 bases align to TRBD1. Trimming removed 0 bases from V and 6 bases from J; junction bases left unmatched: 10. The CDR3 consists of 16 residues. In germline, CDR1 is ENHRY, CDR2 SYGVKD. The CDR3 DNA reads as TGTGCCATCAGTGAGTCGGTAGGGGGCCCTTTCGATGGCTACACCTTC. As protein: CAISESVGGPFDGYTF.

The chain couples TRBV11-1 to TRBJ2-7; D gene uncertain. CDR1 and CDR2 from the germline V gene are SGHAT and FQDESV (reference sequence). The CDR3 is 13 amino acids. V was pared by 1 base and J by 4 bases, with 8 bases between. As DNA, the CDR3 is TGTGCCAGCAGCTTAGGCGCTTGGTACGAGCAGTACTTC. This codes for CASSLGAWYEQYF.

The rearrangement uses TRBV6-2 or TRBV6-3 and TRBJ1-5; a possible D gene is TRBD1 (6 bases). V was clipped by 3 bases and J by 3 bases, with 15 bases between them. In germline, CDR1 is MNHEY, CDR2 SVGEGT. The CDR3 runs to 16 residues. The CDR3 coding sequence is TGTGCCAGCAGTTATACCCGGACAGACATCAATCAGCCCCAGCATTTT. It encodes CASSYTRTDINQPQHF.

As concerns this clone: Different DNA sequences within this sample yield the same CDR3. The chain couples TRBV29-1 to TRBJ2-7; 7 nucleotides agree with TRBD1. In germline, CDR1 is SQVTM, CDR2 ANQGSEA. The CDR3 loop spans 12 amino acids. Trimming cost V 5 bases and J 2 bases; bases outside gene matches: 3. The CDR3 spells CSVRQGPYEQYF. In DNA form, the CDR3 reads TGCAGCGTTCGACAGGGACCCTACGAGCAGTACTTC.

The chain employs TRBV7-9 and TRBJ1-2; D is unclear. V lost 3 bases and J lost 8, with 13 bases in between. The CDR3 length is 13 residues. Germline lookup yields CDR1 SEHNR and CDR2 FQNEAQ (reference sequence). This CDR3 is CASSFRGLGGYTF. The CDR3 nucleotides read TGTGCCAGCAGCTTTCGGGGTCTCGGAGGCTACACCTTC.

The chain has TRBV28 and TRBJ2-7; D possibly corresponds to TRBD2 (6 bases). The CDR3 consists of 12 residues. V lost 6 bases, J lost 12 bases, and 18 bases lay in between. CDR1 is MDHEN, CDR2 SYDVKM, per germline. The CDR3 coding sequence is TGTGCCAGCAGGGAGGGTCCCTTAAATGTGTACTTC. Amino acid sequence: CASREGPLNVYF.

This clone turned up a few times. The chain couples TRBV11-2 to TRBJ2-3; D is unresolved. Germline values: CDR1 SGHAT, CDR2 FQNNGV. The CDR3 has 13 residues. V was cut by 1 base and J by 4 bases, with 6 bases left in between. The CDR3 is CASSLGLSDTQYF. CDR3 nucleotides: TGTGCCAGCAGCTTAGGCCTATCAGATACGCAGTATTTT.

The rearrangement links TRBV7-8 to TRBJ2-5; D is perhaps TRBD2 (7 bases). The CDR3 is 16 residues long. V gave up 5 bases and J gave up 5 bases, with 21 bases separating them. Germline CDR1 reads SGHVS; CDR2 reads FQNEAQ. This chain's CDR3 is CASSPIFIGGGETQYF. As DNA, the CDR3 is TGTGCCAGCAGCCCCATTTTTATAGGGGGAGGGGAGACCCAGTACTTC.